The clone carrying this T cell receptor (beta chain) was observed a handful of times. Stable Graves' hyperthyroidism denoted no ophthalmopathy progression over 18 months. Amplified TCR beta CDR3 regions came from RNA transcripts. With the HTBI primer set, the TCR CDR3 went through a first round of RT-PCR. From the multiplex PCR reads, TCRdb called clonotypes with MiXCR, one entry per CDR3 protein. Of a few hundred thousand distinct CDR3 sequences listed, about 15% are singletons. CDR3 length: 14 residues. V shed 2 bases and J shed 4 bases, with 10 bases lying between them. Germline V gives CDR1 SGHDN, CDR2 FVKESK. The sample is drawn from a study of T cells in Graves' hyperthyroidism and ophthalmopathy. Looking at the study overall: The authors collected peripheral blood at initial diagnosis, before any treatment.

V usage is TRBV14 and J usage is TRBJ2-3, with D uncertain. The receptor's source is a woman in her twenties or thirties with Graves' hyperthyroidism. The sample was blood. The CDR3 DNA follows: TGTGCCAGCAGCCAACGCAGCGTCGCAGATACGCAGTATTTT. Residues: CASSQRSVADTQYF.